Given below is one T cell receptor beta chain in context. These data come from a study of blood T cell repertoires in COVID-19. Background on the study: COVID-19 samples collected from the United States, Italy and Spain covered acute and convalescent phases. In each case, the material was cDNA or gDNA derived from T cells, B-cell-depleted T cells, or PBMCs.

Authors' analysis steps: Researchers report that nucleated cell counts were estimated from reference gene primer amplification. Sequencing was performed with immunoSEQ multiplex PCR; in TCRdb, only in-frame clones are kept and a portion is missing. That table supplies the V and J calls and clone size; D and trimming were determined from the DNA. This sample yields about 110,000 clones, of which roughly 87% are seen a single time; roughly 4.2% belongs to the top ten. The CDR3 runs 16 residues. Looked up from germline, CDR1 is SGDLS and CDR2 is YYNGEE. V gave up 5 bases and J gave up 2 bases; unmatched junction bases: 9.

The clonotype was recovered from a man aged 45-65 years with acute or convalescent COVID-19. The sample taken for sequencing was peripheral blood. The chain is built from TRBV9 and TRBJ2-1; TRBD1 aligns across 8 bases. The CDR3 here is CASSTSGTGTYNEQFF. The CDR3 DNA follows: TGTGCCAGCAGTACATCCGGGACAGGAACCTACAATGAGCAGTTCTTC.